This T cell receptor beta chain was documented in a study of blood T cell repertoires in COVID-19. In the original workflow: Counts of nucleated cells, estimated from reference gene primer amplification, were obtained. Repertoires were generated with immunoSEQ multiplex PCR, while TCRdb's copy carries only in-frame clones and drops some. V, J and clone size derive from that table, while D and trimming were established from the DNA sequence. This table has some 240,000 clones, 80% appearing once. The length of the CDR3 is 15 residues. Germline V gives CDR1 MGHRA, CDR2 YSYEKL. J lost 5 bases, V lost 0 bases, and 6 bases had no gene match.

The chain has TRBV4-1 and TRBJ1-2; TRBD1 matches at 7 bases. The source is a woman aged 70-85 years with acute or convalescent COVID-19. Sequencing was performed on peripheral blood. Written as DNA, the CDR3 is TGCGCCAGCAGCCAAGATACACAGGGGTGGTATGGCTACACCTTC. It codes for CASSQDTQGWYGYTF.